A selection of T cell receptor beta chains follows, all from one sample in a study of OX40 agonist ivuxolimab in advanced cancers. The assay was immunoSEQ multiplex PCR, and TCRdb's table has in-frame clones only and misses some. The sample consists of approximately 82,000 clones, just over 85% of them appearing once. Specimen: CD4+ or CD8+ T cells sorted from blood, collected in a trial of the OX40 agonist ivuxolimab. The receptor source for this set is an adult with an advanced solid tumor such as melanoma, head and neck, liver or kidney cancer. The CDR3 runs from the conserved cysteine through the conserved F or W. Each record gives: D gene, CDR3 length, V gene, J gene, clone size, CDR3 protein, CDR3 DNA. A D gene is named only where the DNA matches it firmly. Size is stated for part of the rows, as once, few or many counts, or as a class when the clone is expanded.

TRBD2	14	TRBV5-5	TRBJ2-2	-	CASSLRLAPGELFF	TGTGCCAGCAGCTTACGACTAGCCCCCGGGGAGCTGTTTTTT
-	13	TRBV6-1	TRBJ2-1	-	CASSDPGKVEQFF	TGTGCCAGCAGTGATCCAGGGAAGGTGGAGCAGTTCTTC
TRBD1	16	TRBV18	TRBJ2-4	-	CASSPLSRDRGYIQYF	TGTGCCAGCTCACCACTATCGAGGGACAGGGGATACATTCAGTACTTC
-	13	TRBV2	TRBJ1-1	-	CASSEDSNTEAFF	TGTGCCAGCAGTGAGGACAGCAACACTGAAGCTTTCTTT
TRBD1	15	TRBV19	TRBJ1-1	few	CASSSQGAANTEAFF	TGTGCCAGTAGCTCACAGGGGGCCGCGAACACTGAAGCTTTCTTT
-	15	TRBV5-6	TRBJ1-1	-	CASSSRGRPGTEAFF	TGTGCCAGCAGCTCAAGGGGACGGCCGGGGACTGAAGCTTTCTTT
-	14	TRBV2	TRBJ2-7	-	CASITTGRSYEQYF	TGTGCCAGCATAACCACCGGACGGTCCTACGAGCAGTACTTC
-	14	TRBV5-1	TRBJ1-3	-	CASSPLGDGNTIYF	TGCGCCAGCAGCCCGTTGGGGGATGGAAACACCATATATTTT
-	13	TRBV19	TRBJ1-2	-	CASSNTGLYGYTF	TGTGCCAGTAGTAATACGGGTCTCTATGGCTACACCTTC
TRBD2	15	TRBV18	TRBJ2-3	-	CASSPNSGGTDTQYF	TGTGCCAGCTCACCAAATAGCGGGGGCACAGATACGCAGTATTTT
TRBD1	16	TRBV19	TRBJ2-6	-	CASRRDSLSGANVLTF	TGTGCCAGTAGGAGGGACAGCCTCTCTGGGGCCAACGTCCTGACTTTC
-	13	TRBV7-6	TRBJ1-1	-	CASSLQVNTEAFF	TGTGCCAGCAGCTTACAGGTGAACACTGAAGCTTTCTTT
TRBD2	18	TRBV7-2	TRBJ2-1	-	CASDFSGTSGYSYNEQFF	TGTGCCAGCGACTTCTCCGGGACTAGCGGCTACTCCTACAATGAGCAGTTCTTC
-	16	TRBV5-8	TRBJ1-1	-	CASNRLAAAGNTEAFF	TGTGCCAGCAACCGACTAGCGGCAGCGGGGAACACTGAAGCTTTCTTT
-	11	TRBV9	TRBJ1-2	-	CASTSNYGYTF	TGTGCCAGTACGTCAAACTATGGCTACACCTTC
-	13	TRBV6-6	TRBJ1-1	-	CAINILVNTEAFF	TGTGCCATCAACATCCTAGTGAACACTGAAGCTTTCTTT
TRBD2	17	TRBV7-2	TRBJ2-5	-	CASSSNGRGRGGRTQYF	TGTGCCAGCAGCTCTAACGGGAGGGGGAGAGGGGGACGGACCCAGTACTTC
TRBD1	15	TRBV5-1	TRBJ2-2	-	CATKTPGQGGGELFF	TGCGCCACAAAAACCCCGGGACAGGGTGGGGGGGAGCTGTTTTTT
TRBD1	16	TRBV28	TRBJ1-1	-	CASSFSGGLINTEAFF	TGTGCCAGCAGTTTTTCAGGGGGGTTAATAAACACTGAAGCTTTCTTT
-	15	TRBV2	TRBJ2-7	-	CASSDPQVRTYEQYF	TGTGCCAGCAGTGACCCGCAGGTCAGAACCTACGAGCAGTACTTC
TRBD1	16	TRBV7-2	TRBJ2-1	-	CASSLSPGTVGNEQFF	TGTGCCAGCAGCTTATCCCCCGGGACAGTGGGCAATGAGCAGTTCTTC
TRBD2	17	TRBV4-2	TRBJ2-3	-	CASSQAPASGRGDTQYF	TGTGCCAGCAGCCAAGCCCCGGCTAGCGGGAGAGGGGATACGCAGTATTTT
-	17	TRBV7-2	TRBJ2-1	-	CASSPEGSGLSYNEQFF	TGTGCCAGCAGCCCTGAGGGGAGCGGCCTCTCCTACAATGAGCAGTTCTTC
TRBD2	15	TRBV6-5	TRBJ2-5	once	CASSYDTSGEETQYF	TGTGCCAGCAGTTACGATACTAGCGGGGAAGAGACCCAGTACTTC
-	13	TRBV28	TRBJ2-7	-	CASSLGRDGEQYF	TGTGCCAGCAGTTTAGGCAGGGACGGAGAGCAGTACTTC
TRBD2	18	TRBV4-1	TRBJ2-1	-	CASSQDKGRGLANNEQFF	TGCGCCAGCAGCCAAGATAAAGGTCGGGGACTAGCCAACAATGAGCAGTTCTTC
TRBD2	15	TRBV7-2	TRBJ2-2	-	CASSRTSENTGELFF	TGTGCCAGCAGCCGGACTAGCGAGAACACCGGGGAGCTGTTTTTT
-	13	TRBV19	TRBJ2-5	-	CASSDRSQETQYF	TGTGCCAGCAGCGACAGGTCCCAAGAGACCCAGTACTTC
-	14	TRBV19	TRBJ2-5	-	CASSSSRGQETQYF	TGTGCCAGTAGTAGTAGCCGGGGGCAAGAGACCCAGTACTTC
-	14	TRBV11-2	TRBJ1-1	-	CASSPRTDRTEAFF	TGTGCCAGCAGCCCGAGGACAGATCGGACTGAAGCTTTCTTT
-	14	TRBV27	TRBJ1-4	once	CASRYTATNEKLFF	TGTGCCAGCAGATACACTGCAACTAATGAAAAACTGTTTTTT
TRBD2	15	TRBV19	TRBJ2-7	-	CASSAPQERGYEQYF	TGTGCCAGTAGTGCCCCTCAAGAGCGGGGCTACGAGCAGTACTTC
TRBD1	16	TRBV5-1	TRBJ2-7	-	CASSLDPDRVTYEQYF	TGCGCCAGCAGCTTGGATCCGGACAGGGTCACCTACGAGCAGTACTTC
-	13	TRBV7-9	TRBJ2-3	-	CASSLAEGDTQYF	TGTGCCAGCAGCTTAGCGGAGGGAGATACGCAGTATTTT
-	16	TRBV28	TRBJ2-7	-	CASSLNRVRSSYEQYF	TGTGCCAGCAGTTTAAACAGGGTCCGGAGCTCCTACGAGCAGTACTTC
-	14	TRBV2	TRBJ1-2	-	CASSDGRDPYGYTF	TGTGCCAGCAGTGATGGTCGGGACCCCTATGGCTACACCTTC
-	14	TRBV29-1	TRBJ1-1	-	CSVKTGLRNTEAFF	TGCAGCGTTAAGACGGGACTTAGGAACACTGAAGCTTTCTTT
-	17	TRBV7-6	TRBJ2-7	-	CASSPGQVLRFPYEQYF	TGTGCCAGCAGCCCTGGGCAGGTCTTGAGGTTCCCCTACGAGCAGTACTTC
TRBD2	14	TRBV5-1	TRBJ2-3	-	CASSPGTSADTQYF	TGCGCCAGCAGCCCCGGGACTAGTGCAGATACGCAGTATTTT
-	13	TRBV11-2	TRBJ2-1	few	CASSFWGDNEQFF	TGTGCCAGCAGCTTCTGGGGAGACAATGAGCAGTTCTTC
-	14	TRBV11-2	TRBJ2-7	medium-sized	CASSSIRGLYEQYF	TGTGCCAGCAGCTCGATCCGGGGGCTTTACGAGCAGTACTTC
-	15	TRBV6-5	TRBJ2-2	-	CASSYSGGYTGELFF	TGTGCCAGCAGTTACTCTGGCGGTTACACCGGGGAGCTGTTTTTT
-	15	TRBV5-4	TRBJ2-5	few	CASSLRLGGQETQYF	TGTGCCAGCAGCTTGCGACTAGGTGGTCAAGAGACCCAGTACTTC
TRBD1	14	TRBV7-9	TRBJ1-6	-	CASSPGQGNSPLHF	TGTGCCAGCAGCCCGGGACAGGGAAATTCACCCCTCCACTTT
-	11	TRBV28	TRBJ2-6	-	CASSGANVLTF	TGTGCCAGCTCGGGGGCCAACGTCCTGACTTTC
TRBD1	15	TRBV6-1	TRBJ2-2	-	CASSAGGRNTGELFF	TGTGCCAGCAGTGCAGGGGGCAGGAACACCGGGGAGCTGTTTTTT
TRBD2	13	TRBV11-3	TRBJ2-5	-	CASKAGGRETQYF	TGTGCCAGCAAGGCGGGAGGACGAGAGACCCAGTACTTC
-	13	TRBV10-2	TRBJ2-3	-	CAIGGFSTDTQYF	TGCGCTATTGGGGGGTTTAGCACAGATACGCAGTATTTT
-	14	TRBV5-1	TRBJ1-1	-	CASSARDSNTEAFF	TGCGCCAGCAGCGCTAGAGACAGTAACACTGAAGCTTTCTTT
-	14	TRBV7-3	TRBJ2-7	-	CASSSWDGSGEQYF	TGTGCCAGCAGCTCGTGGGACGGCAGCGGGGAGCAGTACTTC
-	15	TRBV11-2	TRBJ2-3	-	CASSPWSSVTDTQYF	TGTGCCAGCAGCCCCTGGTCTAGCGTCACAGATACGCAGTATTTT
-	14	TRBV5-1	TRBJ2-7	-	CASRFGTTTYEQYF	TGCGCCAGCAGATTCGGGACAACTACCTACGAGCAGTACTTC
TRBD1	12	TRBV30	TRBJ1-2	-	CAWDRVTGGYTF	TGTGCCTGGGACAGGGTAACAGGCGGCTACACCTTC
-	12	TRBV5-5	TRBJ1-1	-	CARGERRTEAFF	TGTGCCAGAGGGGAGAGGAGGACTGAAGCTTTCTTT